This T cell receptor beta chain was retrieved from a study of molecular identifiers for immune sequencing clone quantification. Study in general: Within a replicate experiment, RNA obtained from either roughly 18,000 or 92,000 naive CD8 cells was divided into five aliquots, and four of those aliquots were then sequenced. General study findings and limits: Over 98% of effector molecules, yet under 1% of naive-cell molecules, were held by clones above 20 RNA copies.

With listed TCR primers and previously described methods, bulk TCR libraries were prepared. TCRdb analysed the PCR reads with MiXCR anew, one entry per CDR3 protein. The sample gives about 640,000 distinct CDR3 sequences, approximately 20% of which show up once; roughly 0.85% is in the top ten. The CDR3 totals 15 residues. V gave up 2 bases and J gave up 5 bases, with 16 bases separating them. Germline V lookup: CDR1 LGHNA, CDR2 YNFKEQ. This clonotype was recorded at least ten times. What it binds is unknown. Sorting isolated naive CD8 T cells as CD8+CD4-CCR7+CD45RA+ events. The sample was naive CD8+ T cells from blood, with Jurkat cell RNA spiked in. Subset denoted: FACS-sorted CD8+CD4-CCR7+CD45RA+ naive T cells. The TCR comes from a human donor in good health. Some libraries in this study had Jurkat cell RNA spiked in. The gene calls are TRBV4-2 and TRBJ2-7; D is undetermined. CDR3 bases: TGTGCCAGCAGCCAAACCTTCTTGGGGTTCGACGAGCAGTACTTC. Translated: CASSQTFLGFDEQYF.